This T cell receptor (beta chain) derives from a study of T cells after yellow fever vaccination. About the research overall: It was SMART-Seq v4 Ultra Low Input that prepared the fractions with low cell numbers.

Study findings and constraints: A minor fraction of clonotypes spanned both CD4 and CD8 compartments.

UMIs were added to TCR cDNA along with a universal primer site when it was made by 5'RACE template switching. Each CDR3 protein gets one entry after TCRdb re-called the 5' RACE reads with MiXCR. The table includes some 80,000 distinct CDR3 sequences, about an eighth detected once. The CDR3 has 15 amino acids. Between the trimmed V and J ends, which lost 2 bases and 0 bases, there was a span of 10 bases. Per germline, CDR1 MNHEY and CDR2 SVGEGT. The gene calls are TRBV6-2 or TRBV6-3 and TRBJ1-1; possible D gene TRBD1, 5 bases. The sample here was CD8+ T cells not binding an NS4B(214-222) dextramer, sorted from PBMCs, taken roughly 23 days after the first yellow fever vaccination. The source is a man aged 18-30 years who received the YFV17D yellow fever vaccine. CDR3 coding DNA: TGTGCCAGCAGTTACAAGGAGGGGTTGAACACTGAAGCTTTCTTT. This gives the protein CASSYKEGLNTEAFF.